This entry lists 22 T cell receptor beta chains sequenced from one sample in a study of T-cell memory formation after mild COVID-19. MiXCR was run by TCRdb on the 5' RACE reads, yielding one entry per CDR3 protein. The sample contains 400,000 to 500,000 distinct CDR3 sequences, 20% to 25% of which appear only once. Sequenced material: PBMCs or a T cell subset sorted from them (not recorded which). The source of these receptors is an adult woman who had mild COVID-19 (a few samples of this study predate the infection). Cell type and time point are not known.

The rearrangement uses TRBV7-2 and TRBJ2-1; TRBD2 agrees at 9 bases. CDR1 and CDR2 from the germline V gene are SGHTA and FQGNSA. The junction had 6 bases not matched to a gene; V was cut back by 1 base and J by 5 bases. This CDR3 spans 16 amino acids. CDR3 loop: CASSLELAGPHNEQFF. The CDR3 nucleotides read TGTGCCAGCAGCTTAGAGCTAGCGGGACCCCACAATGAGCAGTTCTTC.

The sample holds a few counts of this clonotype. The chain uses TRBV7-9 and TRBJ1-2; D remains ambiguous. Germline V lookup: CDR1 SEHNR, CDR2 FQNEAQ (reference sequence). The CDR3 extends over 15 amino acids. V dropped 4 bases and J dropped 4 bases, with 16 bases sitting between them. CDR3 residues: CASSSDWKNLYGYTF. The CDR3, as DNA: TGTGCCAGCAGCTCAGACTGGAAAAACCTCTATGGCTACACCTTC.

This clonotype was seen a handful of times. The chain couples TRBV29-1 to TRBJ2-3, with 7 bases aligning to TRBD2. The CDR3 is 16 amino acids. Germline V gene lookup returns CDR1 SQVTM and CDR2 ANQGSEA. Trimming removed 4 bases from V and 3 bases from J; junction bases left unmatched: 13. CDR3: CSVVLGAGDLTDTQYF. The CDR3, as DNA: TGCAGCGTTGTTCTTGGGGCGGGGGATTTGACAGATACGCAGTATTTT.

The chain couples TRBV10-3 to TRBJ2-7; D uncertain. The length of the CDR3 is 13 residues. The V and J ends lost 3 bases and 2 bases respectively, with 8 bases between them. CDR1 and CDR2 (germline): ENHRY, SYGVKD. The CDR3 loop is CAISDRAPYEQYF. Here the CDR3 DNA reads TGTGCCATCAGTGATAGGGCCCCCTACGAGCAGTACTTC.

A few counts support this clonotype. The rearrangement joins TRBV5-1 to TRBJ2-3; 8 bases line up with TRBD2. The germline gives CDR1 SGHRS, CDR2 YFSETQ. Trimming took 0 bases from V and 4 from J; bases not matched to a gene: 7. CDR3 length: 16 residues. The CDR3 spells CASSLAGGTSADTQYF. For the CDR3, the DNA is TGCGCCAGCAGCTTGGCGGGGGGGACGAGCGCAGATACGCAGTATTTT.

This clonotype was picked up a small number of times. The rearrangement links TRBV27 to TRBJ2-3, with 7 bases that match TRBD1. The CDR3 covers 14 residues. Trimming cost V 6 bases and J 3 bases; bases outside gene matches: 6. Germline lookup yields CDR1 MNHEY and CDR2 SMNVEV (reference sequence). CDR3 coding DNA: TGTGCCAGCAGAGAAAGGGGGCGGACAGATACGCAGTATTTT. Its protein product is CASRERGRTDTQYF.

The V call is TRBV7-2, the J call TRBJ1-5; no clear D gene. CDR1 and CDR2 (germline): SGHTA, FQGNSA. The CDR3 has 16 residues. V was trimmed by 1 base and J by 5 bases, leaving 15 bases between them. CDR3 in amino acids: CASSLDRAAWDQPQHF. The CDR3 DNA is TGTGCCAGCAGCTTAGATCGGGCGGCCTGGGATCAGCCCCAGCATTTT. The full variable domain, its missing parts supplied by reference TRBV7-2 and TRBJ1-5, is GAGVSQSPSNKVTEKGKDVELRCDPISGHTALYWYRQSLGQGLEFLIYFQGNSAPDKSGLPSDRFSAERTGGSVSTLTIQRTQQEDSAVYLCASSLDRAAWDQPQHFGDGTRLSIL.

The chain couples TRBV12-3 or TRBV12-4 to TRBJ2-3; weak D call: TRBD2 (5 bases). The CDR3 spans 14 residues. V was clipped by 6 bases and J by 3 bases, with 13 bases between them. The CDR3 sequence is CASSHRGWTDTQYF. In DNA, the CDR3 is TGTGCCAGCAGCCATCGAGGGTGGACAGATACGCAGTATTTT.

This clonotype was recorded many times. This chain links TRBV27 with TRBJ2-5; D not resolved. This CDR3 contains 13 residues. The V and J ends lost 0 bases and 5 bases respectively, with 7 bases between them. Germline loops: CDR1 MNHEY, CDR2 SMNVEV (reference sequence). CDR3 residues: CASSLSALETQYF. The CDR3 DNA reads TGTGCCAGCAGTTTATCGGCCCTGGAGACCCAGTACTTC.

The rearrangement joins TRBV6-2 or TRBV6-3 to TRBJ2-3; 9 nucleotides line up with TRBD2. CDR3 size: 15 residues. CDR1 MNHEY and CDR2 SVGEGT come from the germline V gene. The V gene end was trimmed by 4 bases and the J gene end by 5 bases; junction bases not matched to a gene: 7. CDR3 nucleotides: TGTGCCAGCAGTTGGAGGACTAGCGAGCGAGATACGCAGTATTTT. Its translation: CASSWRTSERDTQYF.

The chain couples TRBV20-1 to TRBJ1-6; 8 bases agree with TRBD1. Trimming removed 5 bases from V and 0 bases from J; junction bases left unmatched: 6. There are 16 residues in the CDR3. Looked up from germline, CDR1 is DFQATT and CDR2 is SNEGSKA (reference sequence). CDR3 bases: TGCAGTGCTGGAGGACAGGGTAGCTCCTATAATTCACCCCTCCACTTT. It encodes CSAGGQGSSYNSPLHF.

J is TRBJ2-1 and V is TRBV2; D remains unclear. Trimming took off 5 bases at V and 12 bases at J, with 11 bases between the two ends. The CDR3 spans 11 residues. Per germline, CDR1 SNHLY and CDR2 FYNNEI. This chain's CDR3 is CASSFLSRQFF. As DNA, the CDR3 is TGTGCCAGCAGTTTTCTTAGTCGGCAGTTCTTC. The complete variable domain, with remaining parts taken from reference TRBV2 and TRBJ2-1, reads EPEVTQTPSHQVTQMGQEVILRCVPISNHLYFYWYRQILGQKVEFLVSFYNNEISEKSEIFDDQFSVERPDGSNFTLKIRSTKLEDSAMYFCASSFLSRQFFGPGTRLTVL.

This clonotype was recorded many times. The chain combines TRBV20-1 with TRBJ2-1; 9 positions agree with TRBD1. This CDR3 region has 15 residues. V gave up 6 bases and J gave up 4 bases; unmatched junction bases: 10. The germline V gene encodes CDR1 DFQATT and CDR2 SNEGSKA (reference sequence). The CDR3 spells CSAGTPGQGYNEQFF. DNA for the CDR3: TGCAGTGCGGGAACCCCGGGACAGGGATACAATGAGCAGTTCTTC.

This clonotype has more than one count but fewer than ten. The V gene is TRBV11-3, the J gene TRBJ2-3, with TRBD2 matching over 7 bases. The junction had 16 bases not matched to a gene; V was cut back by 1 base and J by 9 bases. The CDR3 spans 17 residues. Germline V CDR1 and CDR2: SGHNT, YENEEA. The CDR3 reads CASSLAVGGGPRMTQYF. The CDR3 DNA reads as TGTGCCAGCAGCTTAGCCGTCGGGGGAGGGCCGAGGATGACGCAGTATTTT.

This clonotype was detected ten times or more. V gene TRBV7-9 combines with J gene TRBJ1-2; D is undetermined. Germline V gives CDR1 SEHNR, CDR2 FQNEAQ (reference sequence). V lost 1 base, J lost 3 bases, and 9 bases lay in between. The CDR3 is 14 residues long. The CDR3 nucleotides read TGTGCCAGCAGCTTAGACGGGAGTCACTATGGCTACACCTTC. This gives the protein CASSLDGSHYGYTF.

This chain joins TRBV29-1 and TRBJ2-3; D is possibly TRBD2 (7 bases). The CDR3 extends over 13 amino acids. The ends were cut back, 8 bases at V and 3 bases at J, with 15 bases in the middle. In germline, CDR1 is SQVTM, CDR2 ANQGSEA. CDR3 in DNA: TGCAGCTCCCATGGGGGGGCGACAGATACGCAGTATTTT. Its translation: CSSHGGATDTQYF.

This clonotype occurred a few times. The gene calls are TRBV6-1 and TRBJ1-1; D gene unclear. Per germline, CDR1 MNHNS and CDR2 SASEGT. The CDR3 has 13 amino acids. Trimming removed 4 bases at V and 3 bases at J, with 9 bases between. CDR3 nucleotides: TGTGCCAGCAGTGGGTCAGGCCACACTGAAGCTTTCTTT. It codes for CASSGSGHTEAFF.

The CDR3 DNA reads TGTGCCAGCACCGGACTAGCGGGGGGGCTTGATGAGCAGTTCTTC. It is translated as CASTGLAGGLDEQFF. The rearrangement uses TRBV7-9 and TRBJ2-1, with 15 bases that match TRBD2. CDR1 SEHNR and CDR2 FQNEAQ come from the germline V gene (reference sequence). The CDR3 has 15 amino acids. V was clipped by 7 bases and J by 8 bases; unmatched bases: 6.

This clonotype came up a few times. This chain links TRBV7-9 with TRBJ2-5; 7 nucleotides line up with TRBD1. The CDR3 has 14 amino acids. The V segment lost 4 bases and the J segment 5 bases; nucleotides outside the gene matches: 7. CDR1 and CDR2 (germline): SEHNR, FQNEAQ (reference sequence). The CDR3 region is CASSSHRGLETQYF. The CDR3 DNA sequence: TGTGCCAGCAGCTCGCACAGGGGTCTGGAGACCCAGTACTTC.

In this sample, this clonotype turned up a few times. This chain joins TRBV5-1 and TRBJ2-1; 7 bases are shared with TRBD2. The germline V gene encodes CDR1 SGHRS and CDR2 YFSETQ. Trimming removed 4 bases from V and 6 bases from J; junction bases left unmatched: 7. This CDR3 is 14 amino acids long. The CDR3 loop reads CASSPGLDRNEQFF. CDR3 coding DNA: TGCGCCAGCAGCCCCGGACTAGATCGCAATGAGCAGTTCTTC.

The CDR3 loop is CATSDLDSGGTQETQYF. Written as DNA, the CDR3 is TGTGCCACCAGTGATTTGGATAGCGGGGGAACACAAGAGACCCAGTACTTC. This chain links TRBV24-1 with TRBJ2-5; 9 bases map to TRBD2. There are 17 residues in the CDR3. J gave up 2 bases and V 0 bases, and 6 bases lay outside the gene matches. Germline V lookup: CDR1 KGHDR, CDR2 SFDVKD.

V usage is TRBV24-1 and J usage is TRBJ2-7, with 9 bases that match TRBD2. V dropped 7 bases and J dropped 3; count of bases not matched to a gene: 3. This CDR3 has 13 residues. Germline-derived CDR1 and CDR2 are KGHDR and SFDVKD. The CDR3 protein is CATSLAGSYEQYF. The CDR3 DNA follows: TGTGCCACCAGCCTAGCGGGAAGCTACGAGCAGTACTTC.